Each of the 12 T cell receptor beta chains below was sequenced from the same sample in a study of cytomegalovirus exposure and HLA in healthy donors. The PCR made use of 60 Vbeta and 13 Jbeta primers. Produced via immunoSEQ multiplex PCR; TCRdb's table is partial and in-frame only. This table holds fewer than 250,000 clones, 82% found once. Sequencing was carried out using PBMCs. The receptors derive from a man in his forties in good health and CMV-seropositive.

The rearrangement uses TRBV4-1 and TRBJ2-4, with D perhaps TRBD1 (6 bases). Trimming took 3 bases from V and 6 from J, leaving 12 bases between them. The CDR3 has 14 amino acids. Germline V CDR1 and CDR2: MGHRA, YSYEKL. In nucleotides, the CDR3 is TGCGCCAGCAGCCATCTGGGGGCGGGAAACATTCAGTACTTC. Protein product: CASSHLGAGNIQYF.

The chain links TRBV18 to TRBJ2-1; 8 bases line up with TRBD2. Germline V CDR1 and CDR2: KGHSH, LQKENI. This CDR3 contains 13 residues. Losses at the gene ends were 9 bases for V and 2 bases for J; bases not matched to a gene: 3. In nucleotides, the CDR3 is TGTGCCAGTCAACTAGCGGCCTACAATGAGCAGTTCTTC. Protein product: CASQLAAYNEQFF.

The CDR3, as DNA: TGTGCCAGCAGCGCAGCCGGGACTGTTGGTGAAAAACTGTTTTTT. It specifies CASSAAGTVGEKLFF. The chain is built from TRBV9 and TRBJ1-4, with D perhaps matching TRBD1 (5 bases). Deletions cut 3 bases from V and 7 bases from J, with 16 bases between. This CDR3 region has 15 residues. Germline V lookup: CDR1 SGDLS, CDR2 YYNGEE. Full variable domain (missing parts from reference TRBV9 and TRBJ1-4): DSGVTQTPKHLITATGQRVTLRCSPRSGDLSVYWYQQSLDQGLQFLIQYYNGEERAKGNILERFSAQQFPDLHSELNLSSLELGDSALYFCASSAAGTVGEKLFFGSGTQLSVL.

The V call is TRBV19, the J call TRBJ2-7; TRBD1 agrees at 8 bases. Trimming removed 7 bases from V and 2 bases from J; junction bases left unmatched: 7. Germline CDR1 and CDR2: LNHDA and SQIVND (reference sequence). This CDR3 has 14 residues. The DNA for the CDR3 is TGTGCCAGTAACGGACAGGGTAGGACCTACGAGCAGTACTTC. Translation: CASNGQGRTYEQYF.

The chain links TRBV7-2 to TRBJ2-1; 14 bases match TRBD2. The length of the CDR3 is 15 residues. Germline trimming cut 5 bases from V and 7 bases from J; bases unmatched to any gene: 4. The germline gives CDR1 SGHTA, CDR2 FQGNSA. The CDR3 coding sequence is TGTGCCAGCAGCCTGGGACTAGCGGGAGTGAATGAGCAGTTCTTC. As protein: CASSLGLAGVNEQFF.

The rearrangement joins TRBV6-5 to TRBJ1-1; a possible D gene is TRBD1 (5 bases). The ends were cut back, 0 bases at V and 1 base at J, with 6 bases in the middle. Germline V gene data show CDR1 as MNHEY and CDR2 as SVGAGI. CDR3 length: 14 amino acids. DNA for the CDR3: TGTGCCAGCAGTTACTCGGGGGGGAACACTGAAGCTTTCTTT. Protein sequence: CASSYSGGNTEAFF.

This clone came up a few times. The V and J genes are TRBV11-2 and TRBJ2-7; D call uncertain. There are 13 residues in the CDR3. CDR1 and CDR2 from the germline V gene are SGHAT and FQNNGV. V was pared by 4 bases and J by 3 bases, with 10 bases between. Here the CDR3 reads CASSSDGFYEQYV. CDR3 nucleotide sequence: TGTGCCAGCAGCTCCGACGGGTTCTACGAGCAGTACGTC.

This chain joins TRBV28 and TRBJ1-5; 9 nucleotides align to TRBD1. Germline CDR1 reads MDHEN; CDR2 reads SYDVKM. This CDR3 contains 15 residues. V gave up 4 bases and J gave up 7 bases; unmatched junction bases: 8. CDR3 sequence (DNA): TGTGCCAGCAGTTCACCCGGGACAGGGAACCAGCCCCAGCATTTT. Translation: CASSSPGTGNQPQHF.

V gene TRBV5-6 combines with J gene TRBJ2-3; 8 bases are a match to TRBD2. Trimming took 2 bases from V and 2 from J; bases not matched to a gene: 7. Germline V gene data show CDR1 as SGHDT and CDR2 as YYEEEE. The CDR3 is 16 amino acids. For the CDR3, the DNA is TGTGCCAGCAGCTTTTATACGGGAGGGCCCACAGATACGCAGTATTTT. Its translation: CASSFYTGGPTDTQYF.

This chain joins TRBV2 and TRBJ1-5; D remains unclear. V was shortened by 7 bases and J by 1 base, with 14 bases between the two germline ends. The CDR3 spans 15 residues. CDR1 is SNHLY, CDR2 FYNNEI, per germline. The CDR3 bases are TGTGCCAGCACCTCAGAGGTTAGGAGCAATCAGCCCCAGCATTTT. This translates into CASTSEVRSNQPQHF.

This clone was recorded once. The chain combines TRBV11-3 with TRBJ2-5, with a tentative D call TRBD2 (6 bases). Trimming cost V 2 bases and J 5 bases, with 12 bases left between them. The CDR3 is 14 residues long. Looked up from germline, CDR1 is SGHNT and CDR2 is YENEEA. The CDR3 loop reads CASSLSRGRETQYF. CDR3 nucleotide sequence: TGTGCCAGCAGCTTATCCAGAGGGAGGGAGACCCAGTACTTC.

The chain employs TRBV27 and TRBJ2-7; a possible D gene is TRBD2 (7 bases). The germline gives CDR1 MNHEY, CDR2 SMNVEV (reference sequence). Trimming took off 7 bases at V and 1 base at J, with 14 bases between the two ends. The CDR3 is made up of 14 amino acids. CDR3 DNA sequence: TGTGCCAGCAAGGTGGGGGGGCCATCCTACGAGCAGTACTTC. It specifies CASKVGGPSYEQYF.